The 12 T cell receptor beta chains in this list originate from one sample, sequenced in a study of T cells in tumors after PD-1 blockade. Measured with immunoSEQ multiplex PCR; TCRdb has only the in-frame clones, and not every one. The sample includes about 20,000 clones, about three quarters of them seen just once. The starting material was PBMCs, obtained before anti-PD-1 treatment. All receptors come from a human donor with basal cell carcinoma.

V and J are TRBV3-1 (or the pseudogene TRBV3-2) and TRBJ2-2; the match to TRBD2 covers 10 bases. Unmatched junction bases numbered 10, after V lost 4 bases and J lost 5 bases. This CDR3 has 17 residues. CDR1 and CDR2 (germline): LGHDT, YNNKEL (reference sequence). Written as DNA, the CDR3 is TGTGCCAGCAGCCCCCCCAGCGGGGGGGTAGAGACCGGGGAGCTGTTTTTT. This sequence encodes CASSPPSGGVETGELFF.

The chain joins TRBV10-1 to TRBJ2-5; tentative D call: TRBD1 (5 bases). The V end was cut by 6 bases, the J end by 5 bases, with 16 bases between. The length of the CDR3 is 14 residues. The germline CDR1 and CDR2 sequences are WNHNN and SYGVQD (reference sequence). CDR3 sequence reads: CASRGSGSRETQYF. The CDR3 region has the DNA TGCGCCAGCAGGGGATCAGGGTCCCGGGAGACCCAGTACTTC.

This clone came up a few times. The chain combines TRBV18 with TRBJ2-7; possible D gene TRBD1, 5 bases. In germline, CDR1 is KGHSH, CDR2 LQKENI. With 3 bases removed from V and 5 bases from J, the gap between germline ends came to 14 bases. This CDR3 region has 14 residues. The CDR3 sequence is CASSPPGQRHEQYF. DNA of the CDR3: TGTGCCAGCTCACCTCCAGGGCAGCGACACGAGCAGTACTTC. Using reference TRBV18 and TRBJ2-7 for the parts outside the CDR3, the full variable domain is NAGVMQNPRHLVRRRGQEARLRCSPMKGHSHVYWYRQLPEEGLKFMVYLQKENIIDESGMPKERFSAEFPKEGPSILRIQQVVRGDSAAYFCASSPPGQRHEQYFGPGTRLTVT.

The chain combines TRBV15 with TRBJ1-5; 8 bases line up with TRBD1. The CDR3 totals 14 residues. Trimming cost V 3 bases and J 6 bases; bases outside gene matches: 4. Per germline, CDR1 LNHNV and CDR2 YYDKDF (reference sequence). DNA for the CDR3: TGTGCCACCAGCAGGGACAGGGTTAGTCAGCCCCAGCATTTT. This encodes CATSRDRVSQPQHF.

This clone appeared a few times. A much larger clone is a single base away; this may be a read error. The chain carries TRBV2 and TRBJ2-1; weak D call: TRBD2 (6 bases). The CDR3 length is 19 residues. From germline, CDR1 is SNHLY and CDR2 FYNNEI. The DNA for the CDR3 is TGTGCCAGCTGTGACGGGTGGGCGCGGGCGGGGAGCTCCTACAATGAGCAGTTCTTC. Its translation: CASCDGWARAGSSYNEQFF.

The chain has TRBV28 and TRBJ2-1, with D maybe TRBD2 (6 bases). Germline CDR1 and CDR2: MDHEN and SYDVKM. The length of the CDR3 is 13 residues. The CDR3 is CAARRAFYNEQFF. Written as DNA, the CDR3 is TGTGCAGCACGGAGGGCTTTCTACAATGAGCAGTTCTTC.

The chain links TRBV24-1 to TRBJ2-1; possible D gene TRBD2, 7 bases. The CDR3 totals 15 residues. The germline V and J ends were trimmed by 0 bases and 10 bases, with 15 bases remaining between them. Germline V lookup: CDR1 KGHDR, CDR2 SFDVKD. CDR3 sequence reads: CATSDLKGGDDEQFF. CDR3 nucleotide sequence: TGTGCCACCAGTGATTTGAAAGGGGGGGACGACGAGCAGTTCTTC.

V usage is TRBV29-1 and J usage is TRBJ2-7; the D gene is possibly TRBD1 (6 bases). Germline lookup yields CDR1 SQVTM and CDR2 ANQGSEA. Trimming removed 0 bases at V and 0 bases at J, with 24 bases between. The CDR3 is 19 residues long. Here the CDR3 reads CSVEDSGLTIYRASYEQYF. The CDR3 DNA is TGCAGCGTTGAAGATTCGGGCCTAACAATTTACAGGGCCTCCTACGAGCAGTACTTC.

CDR3 sequence: CAWSWQGQGYGYTF. In DNA form, the CDR3 reads TGTGCCTGGAGTTGGCAGGGTCAGGGCTATGGCTACACCTTC. The V gene is TRBV30, the J gene TRBJ1-2; a weak D match, TRBD1 (5 bases). The germline CDR1 and CDR2 sequences are GTSNPN and SVGIG (reference sequence). The CDR3 is 14 residues long. V lost 2 bases and J 4 bases, leaving 14 bases between the germline ends.

This chain uses TRBV5-6 with TRBJ1-3; D gene ambiguous. The germline gives CDR1 SGHDT, CDR2 YYEEEE. The CDR3 sequence is 16 residues long. Between the trimmed V and J ends, which lost 1 base and 0 bases, there was a span of 11 bases. DNA of the CDR3: TGTGCCAGCAGCTTGTATCAGCTATTCTCTGGAAACACCATATATTTT. Its protein is CASSLYQLFSGNTIYF.

This sequence joins TRBV7-2 and TRBJ2-7; 8 bases map to TRBD1. V gave up 1 base and J gave up 6 bases; unmatched junction bases: 11. This CDR3 has 16 amino acids. CDR1 and CDR2 from the germline V gene are SGHTA and FQGNSA. The CDR3, as DNA: TGTGCCAGCAGCTTAGTGAGAGGCAGGGGGCAGAGCGAGCAGTACTTC. Encoded protein: CASSLVRGRGQSEQYF.

The chain uses TRBV10-3 and TRBJ1-4; a weak D match, TRBD1 (6 bases). Germline values: CDR1 ENHRY, CDR2 SYGVKD. V shed 6 bases and J shed 7 bases, with 18 bases lying between them. This CDR3 is built from 15 residues. The CDR3, as DNA: TGTGCCATCAGCCCGGGACAATCGAGGAGTGAAAAACTGTTTTTT. This gives the protein CAISPGQSRSEKLFF.